Listed below are T cell receptor beta chains from one sample, sequenced in a study of vaccination and CD4 T cells after COVID-19. One entry per CDR3 protein results from TCRdb running MiXCR on the PCR reads. The sample has around 14,000 distinct CDR3 sequences, around 56% seen once. Antigens for these TCRs are unknown. Sequencing used CD4+ T cells from blood, cultured in vitro. These TCRs come from a human donor who had recovered from COVID-19. The CDR3 runs from the conserved cysteine through the conserved F or W.

v_call cdr3_aa
TRBV5-4 CASSLDRSDGYTF
TRBV5-1 CASSAGTSLIADTQYF
TRBV12-3/TRBV12-4 CASSRDPGFSFSTDTQYF
TRBV19 CASTGVQMNTEAFF
TRBV12-3/TRBV12-4 CASSLRTGVYEQYF
TRBV19 CASSLHGTGLSFKSGYTF
TRBV20-1 CSARLRETQYF
TRBV4-3 CASSQAGNTEAFF
TRBV20-1 CSAKKDSWKNTEAFF
TRBV6-5 CASSLGQANYGYTF
TRBV27 CASRTQGTSPLHF
TRBV6-5 CASSYGLAFNEQFF
TRBV5-5 CASSYLRETQYF
TRBV27 CASSLSPRGIGSGANVLTF
TRBV30 CAWSGQGGTGELFF
TRBV28 CASSSWGARAEQYF
TRBV20-1 CSASDFTWGQETQYF
TRBV24-1 CATSFTGQGAGNEQFF
TRBV19 CASSLDRPYGYTF
TRBV29-1 CSVEDLWRREGRETQYF
TRBV5-1 CASSLPVIGTGMNTEAFF
TRBV24-1 CATSSWEGQPQHF
TRBV3-1 CASSQEGPYLRAF
TRBV2 CASSRTDSELFF
TRBV5-1 CASSLAGLGAWEQFF
TRBV10-1 CASSESGPPGNTIYF
TRBV7-2 CASSPSLYNSPLHF
TRBV7-2 CASSHAGTSGRAYSYEQYF
TRBV20-1 CSALGHYNGNTIYF